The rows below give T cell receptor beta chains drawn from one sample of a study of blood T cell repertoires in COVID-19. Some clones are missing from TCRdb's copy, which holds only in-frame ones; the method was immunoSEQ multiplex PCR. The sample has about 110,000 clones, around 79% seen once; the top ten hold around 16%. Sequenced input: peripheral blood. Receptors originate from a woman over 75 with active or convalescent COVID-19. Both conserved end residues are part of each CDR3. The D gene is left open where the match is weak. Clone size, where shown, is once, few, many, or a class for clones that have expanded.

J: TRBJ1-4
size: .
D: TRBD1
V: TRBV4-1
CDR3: CASSQETGGNEKLFF
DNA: TGCGCCAGCAGCCAGGAGACAGGGGGTAATGAAAAACTGTTTTTT

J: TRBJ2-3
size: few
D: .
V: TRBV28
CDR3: CASSPRQAFTDTQYF
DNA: TGTGCCAGCAGTCCCCGTCAGGCGTTCACAGATACGCAGTATTTT

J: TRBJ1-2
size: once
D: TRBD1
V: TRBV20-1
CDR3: CSASIYRGFNYGYTF
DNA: TGCAGTGCTAGTATTTACAGGGGATTTAACTATGGCTACACCTTC

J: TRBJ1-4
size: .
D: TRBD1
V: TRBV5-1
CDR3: CASRRYSGGNEKLFF
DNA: TGCGCCAGCAGAAGGTACTCAGGGGGTAATGAAAAACTGTTTTTT

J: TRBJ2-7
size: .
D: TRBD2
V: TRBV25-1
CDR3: CASSEGGGLDEQYF
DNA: TGTGCCAGCAGTGAGGGGGGAGGGTTGGACGAGCAGTACTTC

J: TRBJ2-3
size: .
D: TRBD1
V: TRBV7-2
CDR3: CASSPTRQGTDTQYF
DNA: TGTGCCAGCAGCCCCACCCGACAGGGTACAGATACGCAGTATTTT

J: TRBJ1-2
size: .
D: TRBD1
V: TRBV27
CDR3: CASSPNFPGQGDGYTF
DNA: TGTGCCAGCAGCCCTAACTTCCCGGGACAGGGTGATGGCTACACCTTC

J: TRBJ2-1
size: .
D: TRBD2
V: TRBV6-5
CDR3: CASSYSSGRYNNEQFF
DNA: TGTGCCAGCAGTTACTCTAGCGGGAGGTATAACAATGAGCAGTTCTTC

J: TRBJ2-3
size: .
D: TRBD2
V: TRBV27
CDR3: CASSLTLAGGPNTDTQYF
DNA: TGTGCCAGCAGTTTAACCCTAGCGGGAGGGCCCAACACAGATACGCAGTATTTT

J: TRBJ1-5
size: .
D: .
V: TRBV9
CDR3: CASSVGRGNQPQHF
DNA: TGTGCCAGCAGCGTAGGAAGAGGCAATCAGCCCCAGCATTTT

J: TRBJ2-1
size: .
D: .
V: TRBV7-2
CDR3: CASSFRSGNEQFF
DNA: TGTGCCAGCAGCTTTCGGTCGGGCAATGAGCAGTTCTTC

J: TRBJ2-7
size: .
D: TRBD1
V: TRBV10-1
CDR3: CATIRQGDSYEQYF
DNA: TGCGCCACCATTAGACAGGGGGACTCCTACGAGCAGTACTTC

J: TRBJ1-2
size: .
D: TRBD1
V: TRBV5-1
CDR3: CASSTDRGADGYTF
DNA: TGCGCCAGCAGCACTGACAGGGGAGCGGATGGCTACACCTTC

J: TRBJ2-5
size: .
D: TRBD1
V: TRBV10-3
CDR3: CATLGTGEETQYF
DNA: TGTGCCACCCTTGGGACAGGGGAAGAGACCCAGTACTTC

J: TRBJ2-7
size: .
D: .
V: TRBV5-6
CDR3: CASSFRAYEQYF
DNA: TGTGCCAGCAGCTTTCGTGCCTACGAGCAGTACTTC

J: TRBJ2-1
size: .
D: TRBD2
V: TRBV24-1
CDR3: CATSGGYGRRYNEQFF
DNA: TGTGCCACCAGTGGGGGTTACGGGAGGCGTTACAATGAGCAGTTCTTC

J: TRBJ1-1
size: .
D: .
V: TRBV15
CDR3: CATSREWGVSFF
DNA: TGTGCCACCAGCAGAGAATGGGGCGTTAGTTTCTTT

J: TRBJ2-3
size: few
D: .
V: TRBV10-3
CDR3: CAIRDSSTDTQYF
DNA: TGTGCCATCAGGGACTCCTCCACAGATACGCAGTATTTT

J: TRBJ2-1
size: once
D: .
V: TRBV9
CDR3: CASSVTSGLLSSYNEQFF
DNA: TGTGCCAGCAGCGTTACTTCGGGACTCCTTAGCTCCTACAATGAGCAGTTCTTC

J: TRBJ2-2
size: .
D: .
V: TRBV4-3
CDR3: CASSQGARMNTGELFF
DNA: TGCGCCAGCAGCCAAGGCGCGCGAATGAACACCGGGGAGCTGTTTTTT

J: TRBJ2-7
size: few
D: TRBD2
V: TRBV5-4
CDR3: CASSLWSGTEQYF
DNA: TGTGCCAGCAGCTTGTGGAGCGGGACGGAGCAGTACTTC

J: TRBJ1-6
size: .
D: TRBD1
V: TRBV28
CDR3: CASRPGGGWAYNSPLHF
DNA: TGTGCCAGCAGGCCAGGGGGCGGGTGGGCCTATAATTCACCCCTCCACTTT

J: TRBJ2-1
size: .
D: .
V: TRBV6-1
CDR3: CASSEVSIRAVGFF
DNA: TGTGCCAGCAGTGAAGTGTCAATCAGGGCAGTGGGTTTCTTC

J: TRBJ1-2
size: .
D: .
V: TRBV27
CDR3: CASSSGWGYTF
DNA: TGTGCCAGCAGTTCAGGCTGGGGCTACACCTTC

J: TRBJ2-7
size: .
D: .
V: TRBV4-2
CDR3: CASSQDWPGEQYF
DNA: TGTGCCAGCAGCCAAGATTGGCCGGGCGAGCAGTACTTC

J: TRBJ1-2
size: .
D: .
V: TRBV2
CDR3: CASKLTGWYTF
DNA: TGTGCCAGCAAGCTCACAGGGTGGTACACCTTC

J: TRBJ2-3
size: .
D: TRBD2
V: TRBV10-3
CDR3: CAIRGTSGSVDTQYF
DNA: TGTGCCATCAGGGGGACTAGCGGGAGTGTAGATACGCAGTATTTT

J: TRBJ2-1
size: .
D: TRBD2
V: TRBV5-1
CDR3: CASSWGLAGGWYNEQFF
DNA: TGCGCCAGCAGCTGGGGACTAGCGGGAGGGTGGTACAATGAGCAGTTCTTC

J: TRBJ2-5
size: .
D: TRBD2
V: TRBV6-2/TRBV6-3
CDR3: CASSYSRSGRAGYQETQYF
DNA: TGTGCCAGCAGTTACTCGAGGAGCGGGAGGGCCGGGTATCAAGAGACCCAGTACTTC

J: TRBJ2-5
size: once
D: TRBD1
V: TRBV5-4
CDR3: CASSKDRDRPGTQYF
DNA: TGTGCCAGCAGCAAGGACAGGGATCGTCCAGGGACCCAGTACTTC

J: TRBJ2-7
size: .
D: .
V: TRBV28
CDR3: CASRHDSYEQYF
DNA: TGTGCCAGCAGGCACGACAGCTACGAGCAGTACTTC

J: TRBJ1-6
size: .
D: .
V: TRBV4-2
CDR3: CASSPRGGNSPLHF
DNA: TGTGCCAGCAGCCCGCGGGGAGGCAATTCACCCCTCCACTTT

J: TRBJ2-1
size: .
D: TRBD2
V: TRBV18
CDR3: CASSPSLFWTSGRGHNEQFF
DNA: TGTGCCAGCTCACCATCGCTGTTTTGGACTAGCGGGAGGGGTCACAATGAGCAGTTCTTC

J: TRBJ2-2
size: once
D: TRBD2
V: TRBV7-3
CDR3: CASSGRGAGLNTGELFF
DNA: TGTGCCAGCAGCGGGAGGGGAGCGGGATTGAACACCGGGGAGCTGTTTTTT

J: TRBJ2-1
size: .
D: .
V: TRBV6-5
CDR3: CASSSVAAYSYNEQFF
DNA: TGTGCCAGCAGTTCTGTCGCGGCCTACTCCTACAATGAGCAGTTCTTC

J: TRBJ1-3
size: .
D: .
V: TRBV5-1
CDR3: CASSGGSASPGNTIYF
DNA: TGCGCCAGCAGCGGGGGGAGCGCTTCTCCTGGAAACACCATATATTTT

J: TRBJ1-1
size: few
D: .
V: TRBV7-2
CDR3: CASSLTAGRTEAFF
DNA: TGTGCCAGCAGCTTAACCGCAGGGAGGACTGAAGCTTTCTTT

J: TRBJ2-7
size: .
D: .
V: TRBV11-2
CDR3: CASSLDSHSSGGDEQYF
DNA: TGTGCCAGCAGCTTAGATTCCCACTCCTCAGGAGGCGACGAGCAGTACTTC